A selection of T cell receptor beta chains follows, all from one sample in a study of read filtering for tumor transcriptome and immune sequencing. TCRdb processed the reads anew with MiXCR; each CDR3 protein has one entry. This table has approximately 140,000 distinct CDR3 sequences, roughly 13% appearing once. Sequenced: a population of CD138-negative cells sorted from bone marrow. The receptors originated from a donor aged 40 or older with multiple myeloma. CDR3s include the opening cysteine and the closing phenylalanine or tryptophan. Each record gives: V gene, clone size, CDR3 length, J gene, D gene, CDR3 protein. A D gene is named only where the DNA matches it firmly. Clone size is shown for a subset of rows, as once, few, many or a class of expanded clone.

v_call: TRBV20-1; clone_size: many; cdr3_length: 14; j_call: TRBJ1-2; d_call: -; cdr3_aa: CSAPIEKTNYGYTF
v_call: TRBV29-1; clone_size: many; cdr3_length: 13; j_call: TRBJ2-7; d_call: -; cdr3_aa: CSVASGTPGEQYF
v_call: TRBV19; clone_size: many; cdr3_length: 13; j_call: TRBJ2-7; d_call: -; cdr3_aa: CASSWGGVHEQYF
v_call: TRBV20-1; clone_size: many; cdr3_length: 12; j_call: TRBJ1-2; d_call: -; cdr3_aa: CSAQTGYYGYTF
v_call: TRBV5-1; clone_size: many; cdr3_length: 14; j_call: TRBJ1-4; d_call: -; cdr3_aa: CASSFGTHNEKLFF
v_call: TRBV5-5; clone_size: many; cdr3_length: 15; j_call: TRBJ2-1; d_call: TRBD2; cdr3_aa: CASSSLAGAWNEQFF
v_call: TRBV5-1; clone_size: -; cdr3_length: 13; j_call: TRBJ2-1; d_call: -; cdr3_aa: CASSLGTTNEQFF
v_call: TRBV20-1; clone_size: many; cdr3_length: 15; j_call: TRBJ2-7; d_call: TRBD2; cdr3_aa: CSALSGAGGPSEQYF
v_call: TRBV4-1; clone_size: many; cdr3_length: 17; j_call: TRBJ2-2; d_call: TRBD1; cdr3_aa: CASSQSPRGPRTGELFF
v_call: TRBV19; clone_size: many; cdr3_length: 16; j_call: TRBJ2-1; d_call: TRBD2; cdr3_aa: CASSSEGLVGYNEQFF
v_call: TRBV7-9; clone_size: once; cdr3_length: 14; j_call: TRBJ1-5; d_call: -; cdr3_aa: CASSPGQLNQPQHF
v_call: TRBV6-2/TRBV6-3; clone_size: many; cdr3_length: 14; j_call: TRBJ1-1; d_call: -; cdr3_aa: CASSYRRQNTEAFF
v_call: TRBV20-1; clone_size: many; cdr3_length: 17; j_call: TRBJ2-5; d_call: TRBD2; cdr3_aa: CSARDTGAREGPETQYF
v_call: TRBV5-1; clone_size: many; cdr3_length: 14; j_call: TRBJ2-2; d_call: -; cdr3_aa: CASSFRQNTGELFF
v_call: TRBV9; clone_size: many; cdr3_length: 16; j_call: TRBJ2-2; d_call: TRBD1; cdr3_aa: CASSAAGTDFTGELFF
v_call: TRBV7-2; clone_size: -; cdr3_length: 17; j_call: TRBJ2-5; d_call: -; cdr3_aa: CASSLRGLAENQETQYF
v_call: TRBV29-1; clone_size: many; cdr3_length: 12; j_call: TRBJ2-2; d_call: -; cdr3_aa: CSVPRNTGELFF
v_call: TRBV13; clone_size: -; cdr3_length: 15; j_call: TRBJ1-1; d_call: TRBD1; cdr3_aa: CASSFYRGRNAEAFF
v_call: TRBV6-2/TRBV6-3; clone_size: few; cdr3_length: 16; j_call: TRBJ2-3; d_call: TRBD2; cdr3_aa: CASSYQSGRATDTQYF
v_call: TRBV6-6; clone_size: -; cdr3_length: 14; j_call: TRBJ2-5; d_call: TRBD2; cdr3_aa: CASSVSGIQETQYF
v_call: TRBV14; clone_size: many; cdr3_length: 12; j_call: TRBJ2-1; d_call: -; cdr3_aa: CASRGQNNEQFF
v_call: TRBV30; clone_size: many; cdr3_length: 12; j_call: TRBJ1-4; d_call: -; cdr3_aa: CAWSVRGEKLFF
v_call: TRBV7-9; clone_size: many; cdr3_length: 15; j_call: TRBJ1-1; d_call: -; cdr3_aa: CASSLEGPKNTEAFF
v_call: TRBV19; clone_size: many; cdr3_length: 15; j_call: TRBJ2-7; d_call: -; cdr3_aa: CASSPGTEFFYEQYF
v_call: TRBV10-3; clone_size: many; cdr3_length: 14; j_call: TRBJ1-1; d_call: -; cdr3_aa: CAISTQGVIIEAFF
v_call: TRBV20-1; clone_size: many; cdr3_length: 14; j_call: TRBJ1-5; d_call: -; cdr3_aa: CSATDTDFNQPQHF
v_call: TRBV23-1; clone_size: few; cdr3_length: 17; j_call: TRBJ2-3; d_call: -; cdr3_aa: CASSQLDVFFPGDTQYF
v_call: TRBV12-3/TRBV12-4; clone_size: many; cdr3_length: 15; j_call: TRBJ1-5; d_call: -; cdr3_aa: CASSFGGLSNQPQHF
v_call: TRBV7-9; clone_size: many; cdr3_length: 16; j_call: TRBJ1-5; d_call: -; cdr3_aa: CASSLAAGHSNQPQHF
v_call: TRBV19; clone_size: many; cdr3_length: 14; j_call: TRBJ1-5; d_call: -; cdr3_aa: CASSTSLSNQPQHF
v_call: TRBV20-1; clone_size: many; cdr3_length: 12; j_call: TRBJ2-3; d_call: -; cdr3_aa: CSASWPTDTQYF
v_call: TRBV30; clone_size: -; cdr3_length: 16; j_call: TRBJ2-5; d_call: TRBD2; cdr3_aa: CAWSQGWRELGETQYF
v_call: TRBV18; clone_size: many; cdr3_length: 14; j_call: TRBJ2-7; d_call: TRBD2; cdr3_aa: CASSPRTSSHEQYF
v_call: TRBV4-2; clone_size: many; cdr3_length: 15; j_call: TRBJ2-1; d_call: -; cdr3_aa: CASSQDWQQYNEQFF
v_call: TRBV6-2/TRBV6-3; clone_size: many; cdr3_length: 14; j_call: TRBJ1-4; d_call: TRBD1; cdr3_aa: CASSLDRDGEKLFF
v_call: TRBV6-1; clone_size: -; cdr3_length: 15; j_call: TRBJ2-1; d_call: TRBD1; cdr3_aa: CASHDPGAGGGEQFF
v_call: TRBV29-1; clone_size: many; cdr3_length: 13; j_call: TRBJ1-2; d_call: -; cdr3_aa: CSVGFVSNYGYTF
v_call: TRBV7-2; clone_size: many; cdr3_length: 14; j_call: TRBJ1-5; d_call: TRBD1; cdr3_aa: CASSLRTGSQPQHF
v_call: TRBV29-1; clone_size: many; cdr3_length: 16; j_call: TRBJ2-5; d_call: -; cdr3_aa: CSALVEGALYQETQYF